These 30 T cell receptor beta chains were all obtained from the same sample, sequenced in a study of OX40 agonist ivuxolimab in advanced cancers. Method: immunoSEQ multiplex PCR; TCRdb's copy keeps in-frame clones and lacks some. There are approximately 74,000 clones in the sample; over 75% occur only once, and around 0.5% lies in the top ten. This specimen was CD4+ or CD8+ T cells sorted from blood, taken in a trial of the OX40 agonist ivuxolimab. All receptors derive from an adult with an advanced solid tumor such as melanoma, head and neck, liver or kidney cancer.

The J gene is TRBJ2-6, the V gene TRBV4-1; 9 nucleotides match TRBD1. The CDR3 extends over 17 amino acids. V trimming: 4 bases; J trimming: 2 bases; junction bases outside the gene matches: 6. CDR1 is MGHRA, CDR2 YSYEKL, per germline. The CDR3 region has the DNA TGCGCCAGCAGCCCGTCCCGGGACAGGGCTGGGGCCAACGTCCTGACTTTC. Translation gives CASSPSRDRAGANVLTF.

The chain employs TRBV27 and TRBJ2-1, with 13 bases matching TRBD2. There are 15 residues in the CDR3. Trimming cost V 6 bases and J 9 bases; bases outside gene matches: 8. Germline V gene lookup returns CDR1 MNHEY and CDR2 SMNVEV (reference sequence). The CDR3, as DNA: TGTGCCAGCAGGACAGGGACTAGCGGGATCGGTGAGCAGTTCTTC. It specifies CASRTGTSGIGEQFF.

In this sample, this clone turned up a few times. The sample carries other DNA sequences with the same CDR3. CDR3 region: CASSLDNYEQYF. CDR3 DNA sequence: TGTGCCAGCAGCCTGGACAACTACGAGCAGTACTTC. V is TRBV5-8 and J is TRBJ2-7; D possibly corresponds to TRBD1 (5 bases). From germline, CDR1 is SGHTS and CDR2 YDEGEE. Trimming removed 4 bases from V and 3 bases from J, with 8 bases in between. The CDR3 loop spans 12 amino acids.

The rearrangement joins TRBV29-1 to TRBJ2-1, with D unclear. From germline, CDR1 is SQVTM and CDR2 ANQGSEA. The CDR3 runs to 13 residues. Trimming stripped 2 bases from V and 5 bases from J, with 10 bases between. CDR3 region: CSVETDINNEQFF. The CDR3 DNA reads as TGCAGCGTTGAAACCGACATAAACAATGAGCAGTTCTTC.

The chain uses TRBV7-9 and TRBJ1-3; D remains ambiguous. Germline values: CDR1 SEHNR, CDR2 FQNEAQ (reference sequence). The CDR3 is made up of 13 amino acids. V gave up 1 base and J gave up 3 bases, with 4 bases separating them. In DNA, the CDR3 is TGTGCCAGCAGCTTAGTAGGTGGAAACACCATATATTTT. Translated, it gives CASSLVGGNTIYF.

The V gene is TRBV6-1, the J gene TRBJ1-1; D gene uncertain. The V gene's germline CDR1 is MNHNS and CDR2 SASEGT. V gave up 7 bases and J gave up 8 bases, with 11 bases separating them. The CDR3 is 11 amino acids. The CDR3 loop reads CASIELREAFF. CDR3 nucleotides: TGTGCCAGCATAGAGTTGCGGGAAGCTTTCTTT.

This chain joins TRBV7-2 and TRBJ1-2; TRBD1 matches at 7 bases. V was pared by 3 bases and J by 6 bases, with 7 bases of the junction left unmatched. This CDR3 region has 14 residues. Germline CDR1 reads SGHTA; CDR2 reads FQGNSA. CDR3 sequence (DNA): TGTGCCAGCAGCTTGGAGACAGGGATGCATGGCTACACCTTC. Its protein is CASSLETGMHGYTF.

The chain recombines TRBV2 with TRBJ2-5, with 10 bases that match TRBD2. The CDR3 spans 16 residues. V shed 0 bases, J shed 5 bases, and the junction held 6 bases outside the gene matches. Germline V gene data show CDR1 as SNHLY and CDR2 as FYNNEI. The DNA of the CDR3 is TGTGCCAGCAGTGAAGCGTCACTAGCGGGGAGGGAGACCCAGTACTTC. Its protein is CASSEASLAGRETQYF.

V gene TRBV5-6 combines with J gene TRBJ1-5; maybe TRBD1 (5 bases). The CDR3 runs to 14 residues. V was shortened by 4 bases and J by 5 bases, with 13 bases between the two germline ends. Germline CDR1 reads SGHDT; CDR2 reads YYEEEE. The CDR3 loop is CASSHGTVDQPQHF. As DNA, the CDR3 is TGTGCCAGCAGCCATGGGACGGTGGATCAGCCCCAGCATTTT. Variable domain in full (rest from reference TRBV5-6 and TRBJ1-5): DAGVTQSPTHLIKTRGQQVTLRCSPKSGHDTVSWYQQALGQGPQFIFQYYEEEERQRGNFPDRFSGHQFPNYSSELNVNALLLGDSALYLCASSHGTVDQPQHFGDGTRLSIL.

The chain carries TRBV5-1 and TRBJ2-5, with D tentatively TRBD1 (5 bases). Germline CDR1 reads SGHRS; CDR2 reads YFSETQ. The V gene lost 5 bases and the J gene lost 5 bases, with 16 bases spanning the gap. The CDR3 length is 14 residues. Written as DNA, the CDR3 is TGCGCCAGCAGGGCAGCGCAGGGTTGGGAGACCCAGTACTTC. Residues: CASRAAQGWETQYF.

This clone was seen a few times. The DNA for the CDR3 is TGTGCCAGCAACAAAGGGCGTGTGGTGTCACCCCTCCACTTT. The encoded protein is CASNKGRVVSPLHF. The chain employs TRBV2 and TRBJ1-6; D uncertain. CDR1 SNHLY and CDR2 FYNNEI come from the germline V gene. The CDR3 contains 14 residues. The germline V and J ends were trimmed by 7 bases and 10 bases, with 17 bases remaining between them.

The rearrangement joins TRBV7-2 to TRBJ1-1; 8 bases agree with TRBD1. V was clipped by 3 bases and J by 11 bases; unmatched bases: 8. Germline values: CDR1 SGHTA, CDR2 FQGNSA. CDR3 length: 13 residues. CDR3 bases: TGTGCCAGCAGCTTGGACAGGGAACTCTACGCTTTCTTT. Translation: CASSLDRELYAFF.

CDR3 nucleotides: TGTGCCAGCAGTGACTCGGCGGGACTAGCGGGACTTTACGAGCAGTACTTC. Translated: CASSDSAGLAGLYEQYF. The V gene is TRBV6-4, the J gene TRBJ2-7, with 13 nucleotides matching TRBD2. V lost 0 bases to trimming and J lost 4 bases; unmatched junction nucleotides: 6. From germline, CDR1 is MRHNA and CDR2 SNTAGT. This CDR3 is built from 17 residues.

The chain combines TRBV28 with TRBJ1-2, with 9 bases identical to TRBD1. CDR3 length equals 15 residues. The V gene end was trimmed by 3 bases and the J gene end by 2 bases; junction bases not matched to a gene: 4. Germline V gene data show CDR1 as MDHEN and CDR2 as SYDVKM. This CDR3 reads CASSLGTGRNYGYTF. In DNA form, the CDR3 reads TGTGCCAGCAGTTTGGGGACAGGGCGGAACTATGGCTACACCTTC.

The rearrangement joins TRBV5-4 to TRBJ2-3, with 7 bases fitting TRBD2. After removal of 4 bases from V and 1 base from J, the junction contained 6 bases not matched to a gene. The CDR3 runs to 15 residues. Per the germline V gene, CDR1 is SGHNT and CDR2 is YYREEE (reference sequence). The CDR3 DNA sequence: TGTGCCAGCAGCCCGGAGGCGGGAGGCACAGATACGCAGTATTTT. Amino acids: CASSPEAGGTDTQYF.

V is TRBV28 and J is TRBJ1-4; 9 nucleotides match TRBD1. Germline CDR1 reads MDHEN; CDR2 reads SYDVKM. V was pared by 4 bases and J by 13 bases, with 7 bases of the junction left unmatched. The CDR3 is 13 residues long. CDR3 DNA: TGTGCCAGCAGTTACAGGGACAGGGACGGACTGTTTTTT. This gives the protein CASSYRDRDGLFF. Drawing the rest from reference TRBV28 and TRBJ1-4, the complete variable domain is DVKVTQSSRYLVKRTGEKVFLECVQDMDHENMFWYRQDPGLGLRLIYFSYDVKMKEKGDIPEGYSVSREKKERFSLILESASTNQTSMYLCASSYRDRDGLFFGSGTQLSVL.

The V and J genes are TRBV5-6 and TRBJ2-7; D is uncertain. Trimming left V 4 bases short and J 4 bases short, with 12 bases between. The CDR3 is 13 amino acids. Germline-derived CDR1 and CDR2 are SGHDT and YYEEEE. The CDR3 nucleotides are TGTGCCAGCAGCCAGCAGGACCGGTACGAGCAGTACTTC. Protein: CASSQQDRYEQYF.

The genes are TRBV6-5 and TRBJ2-7; tentative D call: TRBD2 (7 bases). V dropped 0 bases and J dropped 0 bases, with 12 bases sitting between them. Germline loops: CDR1 MNHEY, CDR2 SVGAGI. This CDR3 is built from 16 residues. The CDR3 DNA reads TGTGCCAGCAGTTACTCGGAGGGGGGGGCCTCCTACGAGCAGTACTTC. Translation: CASSYSEGGASYEQYF.

The V gene is TRBV7-2, the J gene TRBJ1-1, with D perhaps TRBD1 (5 bases). Germline CDR1 and CDR2: SGHTA and FQGNSA. V was cut by 2 bases and J by 4 bases, with 5 bases left in between. The CDR3 spans 12 residues. The chain's CDR3 is CASSLRGTEAFF. Here the CDR3 DNA reads TGTGCCAGCAGCTTAAGGGGCACTGAAGCTTTCTTT.

The chain couples TRBV5-1 to TRBJ2-2; maybe TRBD2 (6 bases). Germline values: CDR1 SGHRS, CDR2 YFSETQ. The CDR3 runs to 17 residues. V was trimmed by 2 bases and J by 0 bases, leaving 14 bases between them. DNA of the CDR3: TGCGCCAGCAGCTTTTCTTCGGGAGCTACGAACACCGGGGAGCTGTTTTTT. Its protein is CASSFSSGATNTGELFF.

The chain combines TRBV11-2 with TRBJ2-5; possible D gene TRBD1, 7 bases. The length of the CDR3 is 18 residues. V was clipped by 0 bases and J by 1 base, with 18 bases between them. CDR1 and CDR2 (germline): SGHAT, FQNNGV. CDR3 sequence (DNA): TGTGCCAGCAGCTTAGAGGGACCAGGGGGGACCCCCCAAGAGACCCAGTACTTC. It yields the protein CASSLEGPGGTPQETQYF.

The chain is built from TRBV19 and TRBJ2-3; TRBD2 is a possible D gene (5 bases). CDR3 size: 14 residues. Looked up from germline, CDR1 is LNHDA and CDR2 is SQIVND (reference sequence). Between the trimmed V and J ends, which lost 5 bases and 4 bases, there was a span of 13 bases. The CDR3 DNA reads as TGTGCCAGTAGTCCCCGAGAGGGCGCAGATACGCAGTATTTT. The encoded protein is CASSPREGADTQYF.

The V and J genes are TRBV5-6 and TRBJ2-7; 8 bases map to TRBD2. V gave up 0 bases and J gave up 6 bases; unmatched junction bases: 8. Germline lookup yields CDR1 SGHDT and CDR2 YYEEEE. This CDR3 contains 15 residues. The CDR3 reads CASSLGIAGKVEQYF. The DNA of the CDR3 is TGTGCCAGCAGCTTGGGGATAGCGGGAAAGGTCGAGCAGTACTTC.

Comment on this clone: An end of the junction differs from the germline gene, which may be a read error. The CDR3 DNA reads as TGCGCCAGCAACTTGGCTAGCACGGGGGAGACCCAGTACTTC. Translation: CASNLASTGETQYF. V and J are TRBV5-1 and TRBJ2-5; perhaps TRBD2 as D (5 bases). Per the germline V gene, CDR1 is SGHRS and CDR2 is YFSETQ. There are 14 residues in the CDR3.

The DNA of the CDR3 is TGTGCCTGGAGGCGGACACCAAACACCGGGGAGCTGTTTTTT. Residues: CAWRRTPNTGELFF. This chain links TRBV30 with TRBJ2-2; TRBD1 is a possible D gene (5 bases). V lost 3 bases, J lost 2 bases, and 10 bases lay in between. The germline V gene encodes CDR1 GTSNPN and CDR2 SVGIG (reference sequence). The CDR3 runs 14 residues.

The chain combines TRBV6-5 with TRBJ1-2; 10 bases are shared with TRBD1. The CDR3 sequence is 14 residues long. From germline, CDR1 is MNHEY and CDR2 SVGAGI. Germline trimming cut 4 bases from V and 4 bases from J; bases unmatched to any gene: 3. Here the CDR3 reads CASSLRTGGYGYTF. In DNA, the CDR3 is TGTGCCAGCAGTTTGCGGACAGGGGGCTATGGCTACACCTTC.

The J gene is TRBJ2-3, the V gene TRBV7-2; D assignment may be TRBD1 or TRBD2 (5 bases each). Trimming removed 3 bases from V and 6 bases from J, with 13 bases in between. The CDR3 covers 14 residues. The germline gives CDR1 SGHTA, CDR2 FQGNSA. The CDR3 spells CASSFSSGADTQYF. The DNA for the CDR3 is TGTGCCAGCAGCTTTTCTTCCGGGGCCGATACGCAGTATTTT. Full variable domain (missing parts from reference TRBV7-2 and TRBJ2-3): GAGVSQSPSNKVTEKGKDVELRCDPISGHTALYWYRQSLGQGLEFLIYFQGNSAPDKSGLPSDRFSAERTGGSVSTLTIQRTQQEDSAVYLCASSFSSGADTQYFGPGTRLTVL.

V is TRBV7-8 and J is TRBJ1-1; no clear D gene. The germline V and J ends were trimmed by 4 bases and 1 base, with 7 bases remaining between them. This CDR3 has 13 residues. Germline CDR1 is SGHVS and CDR2 is FQNEAQ. The CDR3 DNA follows: TGTGCCAGCAGCTCCAGAGCGAACACTGAAGCTTTCTTT. It encodes CASSSRANTEAFF.

The count of this clone is one. Different DNA sequences within this sample yield the same CDR3. The chain employs TRBV29-1 and TRBJ1-1; 8 bases match TRBD1. CDR3 length equals 12 residues. Germline lookup yields CDR1 SQVTM and CDR2 ANQGSEA. J was trimmed by 1 base and V by 6 bases; bases with no gene match: 1. In nucleotides, the CDR3 is TGCAGCGTAGACAGGGGGAACACTGAAGCTTTCTTT. It codes for CSVDRGNTEAFF.

This rearrangement joins TRBV2 to TRBJ1-4; D not resolved. This CDR3 has 16 residues. Trimming removed 5 bases at V and 5 bases at J, with 18 bases between. The germline CDR1 and CDR2 sequences are SNHLY and FYNNEI. Here the CDR3 reads CASSTLRGLPNEKLFF. The CDR3 DNA reads as TGTGCCAGCAGTACCCTTCGAGGGTTACCGAATGAAAAACTGTTTTTT.